The 31 T cell receptor beta chains given below trace back to one sample, sequenced in a study of cytomegalovirus exposure and HLA in healthy donors (dated 2017 in TCRdb). Library preparation used the immunoSEQ multiplex PCR assay. The multiplex PCR relied on a mix of 60 forward primers for TCR Vbeta segments and 13 reverse primers for TCR Jbeta segments. The clones in this table, taken by TCRdb from immuneACCESS, are in-frame only. Not every clone is retained; where verified, under half of the shortfall comes from an unresolved V gene, and the cause of the rest is unknown. Within this sample are under 130,000 clones, with roughly 12% of them counted one time only. 16% of the sample is held by the ten biggest clonotypes. The sequencing sample was made of PBMCs. The receptors were gathered from a man aged 40-49 years in good health and CMV-seropositive.

The genes are TRBV27 and TRBJ1-5; D is undetermined. The CDR3 is 16 residues long. Trimming took off 5 bases at V and 7 bases at J, with 21 bases between the two ends. CDR1 and CDR2 from the germline V gene are MNHEY and SMNVEV (reference sequence). The DNA of the CDR3 is TGTGCCAGCAGTCCATTCTCGGCCCTGCGGGAACAGCCCCAGCATTTT. Its protein is CASSPFSALREQPQHF.

A few counts support this clone. The rearrangement joins TRBV7-9 to TRBJ2-2, with 7 bases matching TRBD2. The junction had 5 bases not matched to a gene; V was cut back by 6 bases and J by 4 bases. The CDR3 length is 14 residues. From germline, CDR1 is SEHNR and CDR2 FQNEAQ (reference sequence). The CDR3 spells CASRSGLPTGELFF. The DNA for the CDR3 is TGTGCCAGCAGGTCGGGACTACCCACCGGGGAGCTGTTTTTT.

This clone was seen a handful of times. The V gene is TRBV19, the J gene TRBJ1-1; D perhaps matches TRBD1 (6 bases). Germline V gene lookup returns CDR1 LNHDA and CDR2 SQIVND (reference sequence). The V and J ends lost 1 base and 3 bases respectively, with 12 bases between them. The CDR3 extends over 15 amino acids. The CDR3 DNA is TGTGCCAGTAGTATAGTAGGGGGAGCACACACTGAAGCTTTCTTT. Translation gives CASSIVGGAHTEAFF.

The chain employs TRBV6-5 and TRBJ1-2; the match to TRBD1 covers 7 bases. Germline V gives CDR1 MNHEY, CDR2 SVGAGI. This CDR3 has 13 residues. V shed 5 bases, J shed 6 bases, and the junction held 6 bases outside the gene matches. In nucleotides, the CDR3 is TGTGCCAGCAGTACCGGGGACAGCCATGGCTACACCTTC. Translation gives CASSTGDSHGYTF.

This clone was seen a handful of times. V and J are TRBV13 and TRBJ2-1; TRBD1 agrees at 10 bases. CDR3 size: 15 residues. The J segment lost 7 bases and the V segment lost 3 bases, leaving 6 bases of the junction unmatched. Germline CDR1 is PRHDT and CDR2 is FYEKMQ (reference sequence). This CDR3 is CASSFPGQGSNEQFF. The CDR3 DNA reads TGTGCCAGCAGCTTCCCGGGACAGGGGTCAAATGAGCAGTTCTTC.

A few counts support this clone. The chain is built from TRBV5-4 and TRBJ2-4, with no clear D. CDR3 length: 12 amino acids. Germline V CDR1 and CDR2: SGHNT, YYREEE (reference sequence). V was clipped by 4 bases and J by 6 bases, with 8 bases between them. For the CDR3, the DNA is TGTGCCAGCAGCACAGACGGAAACATTCAGTACTTC. This codes for CASSTDGNIQYF.

This rearrangement joins TRBV18 to TRBJ2-7, with 9 bases that match TRBD1. There are 14 residues in the CDR3. Losses at the gene ends were 2 bases for V and 1 base for J; bases not matched to a gene: 0. CDR1 KGHSH and CDR2 LQKENI come from the germline V gene. The CDR3 bases are TGTGCCAGCTCACCAGGACAGGGGTCCTACGAGCAGTACTTC. This translates into CASSPGQGSYEQYF.

This clone has a handful of counts. The rearrangement uses TRBV5-1 and TRBJ2-3; D not certain. The ends were cut back, 4 bases at V and 6 bases at J, with 6 bases in the middle. The germline CDR1 and CDR2 sequences are SGHRS and YFSETQ. This CDR3 is 11 amino acids long. This CDR3 reads CASSPGDTQYF. The CDR3 bases are TGCGCCAGCAGCCCCGGGGATACGCAGTATTTT.

This clone was detected only a few times. CDR3 nucleotide sequence: TGTGCCAGCAGCGAGAGAGGGGGCCGTCAGCCCCAGCATTTT. Residues: CASSERGGRQPQHF. The chain combines TRBV2 with TRBJ1-5; TRBD1 matches 7 bases. The V gene's germline CDR1 is SNHLY and CDR2 FYNNEI. Trimming removed 6 bases from V and 6 bases from J; junction bases left unmatched: 8. This CDR3 has 14 residues.

The chain employs TRBV27 and TRBJ2-3; the match to TRBD2 covers 12 bases. The CDR3 has 14 residues. The V gene's germline CDR1 is MNHEY and CDR2 SMNVEV (reference sequence). Trimming removed 5 bases from V and 8 bases from J; junction bases left unmatched: 5. The CDR3, as DNA: TGTGCCAGCAGTCTCCTAGCGGGAGGGAGTACGCAGTATTTT. Encoded protein: CASSLLAGGSTQYF.

This clone was detected only a few times. V is TRBV6-5 and J is TRBJ2-1, with 7 bases fitting TRBD2. There are 13 residues in the CDR3. The germline gives CDR1 MNHEY, CDR2 SVGAGI. V shed 2 bases, J shed 9 bases, and the junction held 4 bases outside the gene matches. The CDR3 loop reads CASSYRREGEQFF. The CDR3 region has the DNA TGTGCCAGCAGTTACCGGAGGGAGGGTGAGCAGTTCTTC.

The chain uses TRBV7-2 and TRBJ1-2, with 8 bases aligning to TRBD1. The CDR3 sequence is 15 residues long. CDR1 SGHTA and CDR2 FQGNSA come from the germline V gene. Germline trimming cut 5 bases from V and 6 bases from J; bases unmatched to any gene: 11. The CDR3 bases are TGTGCCAGCAGCCCTAGCGCAGGGGGCGGGAATGGCTACACCTTC. Its protein is CASSPSAGGGNGYTF.

CDR3 DNA sequence: TGCGCCAGCAGCTTGGGACAGCTACTACGAGCAGGAACGCAGTACTTC. It is translated as CASSLGQLLRAGTQYF. The chain combines TRBV5-1 with TRBJ2-7, with TRBD1 as a possible D gene (5 bases). Germline CDR1 SGHRS, CDR2 YFSETQ. The CDR3 length is 16 residues. The germline V and J ends were trimmed by 0 bases and 9 bases, with 22 bases remaining between them.

This clone was seen only a few times. The chain joins TRBV5-6 to TRBJ2-7, with D possibly matching TRBD1 (6 bases). Germline assignment: CDR1 SGHDT and CDR2 YYEEEE. V was cut by 4 bases and J by 2 bases, with 16 bases left in between. CDR3 length: 15 amino acids. CDR3 loop: CASSHGQLQTYEQYF. CDR3 nucleotide sequence: TGTGCCAGCAGCCACGGACAGCTACAGACCTACGAGCAGTACTTC.

The CDR3 spells CASSPRVGVQGNQPQHF. The DNA for the CDR3 is TGTGCCAGCTCACCACGAGTTGGCGTGCAGGGCAATCAGCCCCAGCATTTT. The chain couples TRBV18 to TRBJ1-5; D unclear. Germline V gene data show CDR1 as KGHSH and CDR2 as LQKENI. CDR3 size: 17 residues. Trimming stripped 1 base from V and 2 bases from J, with 15 bases between.

This clone has more than one count but fewer than ten. The chain combines TRBV6-6 with TRBJ1-2, with a possible D match to TRBD1 (6 bases). V was trimmed by 5 bases and J by 7 bases, leaving 17 bases between them. The CDR3 spans 14 residues. CDR1 and CDR2 from the germline V gene are MNHNY and SVGAGI (reference sequence). CDR3 in DNA: TGTGCCAGCAGTCCCACAGGGATTCCGGGTGGCTACACCTTC. It is translated as CASSPTGIPGGYTF.

The V and J genes are TRBV18 and TRBJ2-5; D call uncertain. The germline CDR1 and CDR2 sequences are KGHSH and LQKENI. There are 14 residues in the CDR3. V dropped 6 bases and J dropped 0 bases, with 11 bases sitting between them. The CDR3 is CASSPQWYQETQYF. Written as DNA, the CDR3 is TGTGCCAGCTCTCCCCAGTGGTACCAAGAGACCCAGTACTTC.

V and J are TRBV5-6 and TRBJ1-4, with D hard to call. Deletions cut 3 bases from V and 6 bases from J, with 12 bases between. CDR3 length: 14 amino acids. Germline V gene data show CDR1 as SGHDT and CDR2 as YYEEEE. CDR3: CASSYHGGHEKLFF. The CDR3 DNA is TGTGCCAGCAGCTATCATGGTGGGCATGAAAAACTGTTTTTT.

J is TRBJ1-1 and V is TRBV6-5, with a tentative D call TRBD1 (6 bases). The V and J ends lost 4 bases and 0 bases respectively, with 12 bases between them. Germline V CDR1 and CDR2: MNHEY, SVGAGI. The CDR3 length is 15 residues. The CDR3 is CASSLTGFMNTEAFF. The CDR3 DNA follows: TGTGCCAGCAGTTTGACAGGATTCATGAACACTGAAGCTTTCTTT.

This chain uses TRBV7-9 with TRBJ2-5; D may be TRBD2 (6 bases). The V gene's germline CDR1 is SEHNR and CDR2 FQNEAQ (reference sequence). The CDR3 consists of 15 residues. V lost 4 bases and J 2 bases, leaving 14 bases between the germline ends. The CDR3 coding sequence is TGTGCCAGCAGCTCTACGCGGGACGCTCAAGAGACCCAGTACTTC. Its translation: CASSSTRDAQETQYF.

This clone has only a few counts. The chain recombines TRBV14 with TRBJ2-2, with a tentative D call TRBD2 (6 bases). V lost 5 bases and J lost 6, with 16 bases in between. The CDR3 has 15 residues. The germline gives CDR1 SGHDN, CDR2 FVKESK. CDR3 sequence reads: CASSLTRGFAGELFF. CDR3 DNA sequence: TGTGCCAGCAGCTTGACTAGAGGGTTTGCCGGGGAGCTGTTTTTT. The full variable domain, rest sourced from reference TRBV14 and TRBJ2-2, is EAGVTQFPSHSVIEKGQTVTLRCDPISGHDNLYWYRRVMGKEIKFLLHFVKESKQDESGMPNNRFLAERTGGTYSTLKVQPAELEDSGVYFCASSLTRGFAGELFFGEGSRLTVL.

The J gene is TRBJ1-1, the V gene TRBV10-3; tentatively, D is TRBD1 (5 bases). Trimming cost V 5 bases and J 5 bases, with 12 bases left between them. The CDR3 sequence is 13 residues long. The germline CDR1 and CDR2 sequences are ENHRY and SYGVKD. As DNA, the CDR3 is TGTGCCATCAGTCCCAGGGAGGGGACTGAAGCTTTCTTT. It encodes CAISPREGTEAFF.

This clone has more than one count but fewer than ten. The chain uses TRBV2 and TRBJ1-2; D might be TRBD1 (6 bases). Germline-derived CDR1 and CDR2 are SNHLY and FYNNEI. CDR3 size: 15 residues. V was trimmed by 3 bases and J by 8 bases, leaving 19 bases between them. The chain's CDR3 is CASSEGWQGYRGYTF. Written as DNA, the CDR3 is TGTGCCAGCAGTGAGGGTTGGCAGGGGTATCGAGGCTACACCTTC. The entire variable domain, with the rest obtained from reference TRBV2 and TRBJ1-2, is as follows: EPEVTQTPSHQVTQMGQEVILRCVPISNHLYFYWYRQILGQKVEFLVSFYNNEISEKSEIFDDQFSVERPDGSNFTLKIRSTKLEDSAMYFCASSEGWQGYRGYTFGSGTRLTVV.

This chain links TRBV15 with TRBJ2-5; TRBD2 is a possible D gene (6 bases). This CDR3 spans 16 amino acids. V dropped 0 bases and J dropped 6 bases, with 17 bases sitting between them. CDR1 LNHNV and CDR2 YYDKDF come from the germline V gene (reference sequence). The CDR3 DNA follows: TGTGCCACCAGCAGAGATCGGGGGATTGGGGGAAAGACCCAGTACTTC. The encoded protein is CATSRDRGIGGKTQYF.

This clone came up a few times. This sequence joins TRBV28 and TRBJ1-2; possibly TRBD1 for D (6 bases). In germline, CDR1 is MDHEN, CDR2 SYDVKM. V lost 5 bases and J lost 4, with 14 bases in between. The CDR3 is 14 amino acids. Here the CDR3 DNA reads TGTGCCAGCAGTACCTCCGGGACAACCTATGGCTACACCTTC. Amino acid sequence: CASSTSGTTYGYTF.

The V and J genes are TRBV2 and TRBJ1-6; D is uncertain. The germline gives CDR1 SNHLY, CDR2 FYNNEI. Trimming took 4 bases from V and 10 from J, leaving 11 bases between them. The CDR3 runs to 13 residues. The CDR3: CASSAYQNSPLHF. The DNA of the CDR3 is TGTGCCAGCAGTGCATATCAGAACTCACCCCTCCACTTT.

The chain is built from TRBV5-1 and TRBJ2-2, with 7 nucleotides matching TRBD1. Germline CDR1 SGHRS, CDR2 YFSETQ. The CDR3 is 17 amino acids. V gave up 0 bases and J gave up 1 base; unmatched junction bases: 6. For the CDR3, the DNA is TGCGCCAGCAGCTTGGGCTCCGGGACAGTGAACACCGGGGAGCTGTTTTTT. Amino acid sequence: CASSLGSGTVNTGELFF.

A few counts support this clone. J is TRBJ1-3 and V is TRBV30; no clear D. This CDR3 has 13 residues. The V end was cut by 5 bases, the J end by 0 bases, with 8 bases between. The V gene's germline CDR1 is GTSNPN and CDR2 SVGIG (reference sequence). The CDR3 region has the DNA TGTGCCTGGGGGCCTCGCTCTGGAAACACCATATATTTT. This encodes CAWGPRSGNTIYF.

This clone was counted only a few times. The chain couples TRBV15 to TRBJ1-5, with D possibly matching TRBD1 (5 bases). The CDR3 loop spans 15 amino acids. V shed 5 bases and J shed 2 bases, with 13 bases lying between them. Germline CDR1 LNHNV, CDR2 YYDKDF (reference sequence). The CDR3 reads CATSRGGEGNQPQHF. DNA for the CDR3: TGTGCCACCAGCCGGGGGGGAGAGGGCAATCAGCCCCAGCATTTT. The whole variable domain, remainder taken from reference TRBV15 and TRBJ1-5, is DAMVIQNPRYQVTQFGKPVTLSCSQTLNHNVMYWYQQKSSQAPKLLFHYYDKDFNNEADTPDNFQSRRPNTSFCFLDIRSPGLGDTAMYLCATSRGGEGNQPQHFGDGTRLSIL.

The rearrangement joins TRBV27 to TRBJ2-2; TRBD2 agrees at 14 bases. CDR1 and CDR2 (germline): MNHEY, SMNVEV (reference sequence). The CDR3 has 15 amino acids. The junction had 6 bases not matched to a gene; V was cut back by 7 bases and J by 8 bases. CDR3 residues: CASTPTSGRAGELFF. CDR3 nucleotide sequence: TGTGCCAGCACCCCGACTAGCGGGAGGGCTGGGGAGCTGTTTTTT.

The chain joins TRBV4-3 to TRBJ2-2; 9 bases line up with TRBD2. Germline CDR1 and CDR2: LGHNA and YSLEER. The CDR3 length is 15 residues. V gave up 0 bases and J gave up 6 bases; unmatched junction bases: 2. The CDR3 spells CASSQDLAGAGELFF. As DNA, the CDR3 is TGCGCCAGCAGCCAAGATTTAGCGGGAGCCGGGGAGCTGTTTTTT.